The 6 T cell receptor beta chains presented below share a single source sample, sequenced in a study of cytomegalovirus exposure and HLA in healthy donors (TCRdb year 2017). Libraries were built with the immunoSEQ multiplex PCR assay. The immuneACCESS repertoire file appears here via TCRdb, limited to in-frame rearrangements. These files lack a portion of the clones; in checked studies, under half of the deficit traces to unresolved V genes, and the cause of the others is not known. Present in this sample are about 140,000 clones, roughly 90% of which were seen just once. The ten most abundant clones make up about 2.7% of the sample. The material sequenced was PBMCs. The receptors were gathered from a man between 18 and 35 years old in good health and CMV-seronegative.

The J gene is TRBJ2-1, the V gene TRBV25-1; 8 bases are shared with TRBD2. Germline loops: CDR1 MGHDK, CDR2 SYGVNS. Trimming cost V 9 bases and J 1 base; bases outside gene matches: 5. There are 14 residues in the CDR3. DNA of the CDR3: TGTGCCAGTTCGGGAGGGTTGTCCTACAATGAGCAGTTCTTC. Translating it yields CASSGGLSYNEQFF.

Here the CDR3 DNA reads TGTGCCAGCAGTTTTGTCTCCGGCGGGGGCGCAGCTTTCTTT. It specifies CASSFVSGGGAAFF. This chain uses TRBV28 with TRBJ1-1; TRBD1 is a possible D gene (6 bases). The germline V gene encodes CDR1 MDHEN and CDR2 SYDVKM. The CDR3 consists of 14 residues. V lost 3 bases to trimming and J lost 10 bases, with 18 bases between them.

The chain recombines TRBV4-1 with TRBJ1-1; 8 bases align to TRBD1. J was trimmed by 6 bases and V by 2 bases; bases with no gene match: 5. CDR1 is MGHRA and CDR2 is YSYEKL in the germline V gene. This CDR3 is built from 14 residues. The CDR3 bases are TGCGCCAGCAGCCAACCGGGACAGGCTGCTGAAGCTTTCTTT. Protein: CASSQPGQAAEAFF.

This clone was recorded a few times. The V call is TRBV19, the J call TRBJ2-1; D may be TRBD1 (5 bases). This CDR3 comprises 15 residues. Trimming took off 0 bases at V and 5 bases at J, with 11 bases between the two ends. Looked up from germline, CDR1 is LNHDA and CDR2 is SQIVND (reference sequence). DNA of the CDR3: TGTGCCAGTAGTATAGATCTGGGCAGGGACAATGAGCAGTTCTTC. This sequence encodes CASSIDLGRDNEQFF.

The chain employs TRBV2 and TRBJ2-2, with 7 nucleotides matching TRBD1. V was pared by 6 bases and J by 4 bases, with 11 bases of the junction left unmatched. The CDR3 consists of 16 residues. The germline V gene encodes CDR1 SNHLY and CDR2 FYNNEI. DNA of the CDR3: TGTGCCAGCAGGACACGACAGGGTGTCAGCACCGGGGAGCTGTTTTTT. Amino acids: CASRTRQGVSTGELFF.

The gene calls are TRBV9 and TRBJ2-1; 7 bases align to TRBD2. Germline V gives CDR1 SGDLS, CDR2 YYNGEE. The CDR3 sequence is 16 residues long. The junction had 13 bases not matched to a gene; V was cut back by 4 bases and J by 6 bases. The CDR3 protein is CASSSLREERANEQFF. Here the CDR3 DNA reads TGTGCCAGCAGCTCACTCCGGGAGGAGAGGGCCAATGAGCAGTTCTTC.